The 12 T cell receptor beta chains given below trace back to one sample, sequenced in a study of early T cells in non-severe SARS-CoV-2 infection. TCRdb passed the 5' RACE reads through MiXCR, listing each CDR3 protein once. The sample carries about 52,000 distinct CDR3 sequences, approximately 11% recorded once. The sample consisted of whole blood. These receptors were obtained from an adult who was a healthcare worker with PCR-confirmed SARS-CoV-2 infection or an uninfected control (not recorded which).

This clonotype occurred many times. This chain uses TRBV7-3 with TRBJ2-1; 9 nucleotides match TRBD2. Germline V gene sequence: CDR1 SGHTA, CDR2 FQGTGA. The CDR3 runs 15 residues. The V segment lost 5 bases and the J segment 4 bases; nucleotides outside the gene matches: 6. CDR3 nucleotides: TGTGCCAGCAGCCGCGGGAGGGCCGGGTACAATGAGCAGTTCTTC. The encoded protein is CASSRGRAGYNEQFF.

This clonotype was recorded at least ten times. This sequence joins TRBV6-2 or TRBV6-3 and TRBJ2-5; D gene unclear. Germline CDR1 MNHEY, CDR2 SVGEGT. The CDR3 runs to 13 residues. Trimming left V 2 bases short and J 0 bases short, with 4 bases between. The CDR3 bases are TGTGCCAGCAGTTACCTAAACCAAGAGACCCAGTACTTC. As protein: CASSYLNQETQYF.

This clonotype was found a few times. The genes are TRBV28 and TRBJ2-7; no clear D. The CDR3 is 13 residues long. The germline V gene has CDR1 MDHEN and CDR2 SYDVKM. The V gene lost 6 bases and the J gene lost 3 bases, with 12 bases spanning the gap. The CDR3 DNA reads TGTGCCAGCAGATCCACCCTCCTCTACGAGCAGTACTTC. Amino acids: CASRSTLLYEQYF.

The chain uses TRBV7-9 and TRBJ2-5; D might be TRBD1 (5 bases). Germline values: CDR1 SEHNR, CDR2 FQNEAQ (reference sequence). The CDR3 extends over 12 amino acids. V was shortened by 5 bases and J by 5 bases, with 9 bases between the two germline ends. CDR3 in amino acids: CASSIQAETQYF. The CDR3 bases are TGTGCCAGCAGCATACAGGCGGAGACCCAGTACTTC.

This clonotype occurred many times. This chain joins TRBV7-2 and TRBJ1-1; 7 bases map to TRBD1. CDR1 SGHTA and CDR2 FQGNSA come from the germline V gene. J was trimmed by 10 bases and V by 2 bases; bases with no gene match: 7. CDR3 length: 13 residues. CDR3 loop: CASSLSRGQGAFF. The CDR3 coding sequence is TGTGCCAGCAGCTTAAGTAGGGGGCAGGGAGCTTTCTTT. Complete variable domain (other parts from reference TRBV7-2 and TRBJ1-1): GAGVSQSPSNKVTEKGKDVELRCDPISGHTALYWYRQSLGQGLEFLIYFQGNSAPDKSGLPSDRFSAERTGGSVSTLTIQRTQQEDSAVYLCASSLSRGQGAFFGQGTRLTVV.

This clonotype was picked up many times. V usage is TRBV11-2 and J usage is TRBJ2-7; perhaps TRBD2 as D (6 bases). CDR3 length equals 12 residues. Trimming took off 3 bases at V and 7 bases at J, with 10 bases between the two ends. Germline assignment: CDR1 SGHAT and CDR2 FQNNGV. CDR3 DNA: TGTGCCAGCAGCTTTCGCGGGGTTGAGCAGTACTTC. Translated: CASSFRGVEQYF.

This clonotype was counted at least ten times. The V and J genes are TRBV9 and TRBJ1-5, with TRBD1 matching over 10 bases. CDR3 length: 15 amino acids. Germline V gene lookup returns CDR1 SGDLS and CDR2 YYNGEE. The ends lost 3 bases at V and 5 bases at J; junction bases unmatched: 5. The CDR3 nucleotides read TGTGCCAGCAGCGCAGGGACAGGGGTTCATCAGCCCCAGCATTTT. This encodes CASSAGTGVHQPQHF.

This clonotype is large in the sample. This chain uses TRBV20-1 with TRBJ2-7; the D gene is possibly TRBD2 (5 bases). Germline assignment: CDR1 DFQATT and CDR2 SNEGSKA (reference sequence). The V end was cut by 1 base, the J end by 4 bases, with 11 bases between. The CDR3 contains 13 residues. DNA for the CDR3: TGCAGTGCTAGAGGAAAGAGGGATTACGAGCAGTACTTC. Amino acid sequence: CSARGKRDYEQYF.

Only one count was recorded for this clonotype. The V gene is TRBV20-1, the J gene TRBJ2-1; 11 bases map to TRBD2. Unmatched junction bases numbered 12, after V lost 3 bases and J lost 8 bases. Per germline, CDR1 DFQATT and CDR2 SNEGSKA (reference sequence). This CDR3 is built from 16 residues. The CDR3 bases are TGCAGTGCTAGTTTGACTAGCGGGGAACCCCTGGATGAGCAGTTCTTC. Its translation: CSASLTSGEPLDEQFF.

Regarding this clonotype: Compared with germline, one end of the junction differs, possibly owing to a read error. The V and J genes are TRBV7-2 and TRBJ2-1; D is possibly TRBD2 (6 bases). In germline, CDR1 is SGHTA, CDR2 FQGNSA. The CDR3 has 15 amino acids. CDR3: CASTTVAGRYNEKFF. CDR3 sequence (DNA): TGTGCCAGCACCACCGTCGCGGGGCGGTACAATGAGAAGTTCTTC.

The chain recombines TRBV4-1 with TRBJ1-3; 8 nucleotides match TRBD1. The germline V gene encodes CDR1 MGHRA and CDR2 YSYEKL. CDR3 length: 16 amino acids. V gave up 3 bases and J gave up 1 base; unmatched junction bases: 5. The CDR3 region has the DNA TGCGCCAGCAGCCACCTGGACAGGGAGTCTGGAAACACCATATATTTT. This codes for CASSHLDRESGNTIYF.

This clonotype came up a few times. The chain combines TRBV18 with TRBJ2-2; 8 bases match TRBD2. Per germline, CDR1 KGHSH and CDR2 LQKENI. The CDR3 has 18 residues. The J segment lost 0 bases and the V segment lost 1 base, leaving 7 bases of the junction unmatched. This CDR3 is CASSPQTLGLANTGELFF. CDR3 DNA sequence: TGTGCCAGCTCACCACAGACCTTGGGACTAGCGAACACCGGGGAGCTGTTTTTT.